The clone carrying this TCR beta chain appeared a few times. After constant-region reverse-primer amplification, full-length variable regions underwent semi-nested PCR with Nested Universal Primer A. TCRdb re-derived calls from the 5' RACE reads in MiXCR, one entry per CDR3 protein. The profile shows over 55,000 distinct CDR3 sequences, about 31% of them singletons. Germline V gives CDR1 SGDLS, CDR2 YYNGEE. V lost 4 bases, J lost 0 bases, and 9 bases lay in between. This CDR3 has 14 residues. Naive CD4+ T cells were purified with Tregs depleted by CD25. The sequence was collected from a female donor with breast cancer. This chain uses TRBV9 with TRBJ2-3, with D unresolved. What was sequenced was tumor-infiltrating naive CD4+ T cells sorted from the breast tumor. Subset described: naive CD4+ T cells, CD4+CD45RA+CD25-. The CDR3 DNA sequence: TGTGCCAGCAGCCCGTTGACTAGCACAGATACGCAGTATTTT. It encodes CASSPLTSTDTQYF.